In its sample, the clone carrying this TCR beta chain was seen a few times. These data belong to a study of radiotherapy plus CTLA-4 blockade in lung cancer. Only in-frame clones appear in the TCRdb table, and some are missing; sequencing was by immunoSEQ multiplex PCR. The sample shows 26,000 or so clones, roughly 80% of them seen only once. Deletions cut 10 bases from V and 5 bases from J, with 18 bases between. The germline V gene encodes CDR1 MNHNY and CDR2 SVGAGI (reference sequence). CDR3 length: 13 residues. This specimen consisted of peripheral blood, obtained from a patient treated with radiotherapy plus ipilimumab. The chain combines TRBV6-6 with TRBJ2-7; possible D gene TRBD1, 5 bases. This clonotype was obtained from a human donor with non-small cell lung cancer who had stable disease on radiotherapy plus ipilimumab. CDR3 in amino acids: CATYLAGSDEQYF. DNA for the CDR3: TGTGCCACCTACCTGGCAGGGTCTGACGAGCAGTACTTC.